This T cell receptor (beta chain) was captured by sequencing in a study of early T cells in non-severe SARS-CoV-2 infection. As for the study in general: Chains were unpaired, as sequencing was done on bulk RNA from unsorted whole blood. General study points: VDJdb matching, biased toward anti-spike CD8 responses, missed private and CD4 specificities.

The CDR3 has 13 residues. Germline V gene lookup returns CDR1 SGHRS and CDR2 YFSETQ. Trimming took 4 bases from V and 6 from J, leaving 10 bases between them. Molecules of cDNA were individually given unique molecular identifiers that were attached to them. Via MiXCR, TCRdb re-called the 5' RACE reads, giving one row per CDR3 protein. Of roughly 93,000 distinct CDR3 sequences in the sample, roughly 14% were seen once. This clonotype was detected only a few times. Its antigen is not identified. This sequence joins TRBV5-1 and TRBJ2-2; unclear D gene. The sequenced sample consisted of whole blood. This receptor was taken from an adult who was a healthcare worker with PCR-confirmed SARS-CoV-2 infection or an uninfected control (not recorded which). DNA for the CDR3: TGCGCCAGCAGCCGGCTGGGGTCCGGGGAGCTGTTTTTT. This codes for CASSRLGSGELFF.